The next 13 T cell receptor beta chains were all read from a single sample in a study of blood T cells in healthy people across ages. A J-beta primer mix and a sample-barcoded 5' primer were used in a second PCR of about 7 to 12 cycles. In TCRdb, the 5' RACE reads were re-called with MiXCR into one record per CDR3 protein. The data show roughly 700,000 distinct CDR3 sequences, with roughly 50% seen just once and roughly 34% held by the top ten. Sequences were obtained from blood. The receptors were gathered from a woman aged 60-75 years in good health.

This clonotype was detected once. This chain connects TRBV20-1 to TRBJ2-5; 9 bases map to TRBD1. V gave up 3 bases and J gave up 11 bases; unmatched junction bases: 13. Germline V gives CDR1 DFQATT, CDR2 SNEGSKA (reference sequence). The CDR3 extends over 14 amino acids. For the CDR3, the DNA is TGCAGTGCTAGGGGGGACAGGGCCCCCTGGGAGCAGTACTTC. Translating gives CSARGDRAPWEQYF.

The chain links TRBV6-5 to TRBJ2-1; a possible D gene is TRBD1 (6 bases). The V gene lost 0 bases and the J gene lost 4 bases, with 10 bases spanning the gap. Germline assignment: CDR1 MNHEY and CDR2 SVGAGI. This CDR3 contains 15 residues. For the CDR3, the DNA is TGTGCCAGCAGTTACTCGGCAGGGGTATACAATGAGCAGTTCTTC. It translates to CASSYSAGVYNEQFF.

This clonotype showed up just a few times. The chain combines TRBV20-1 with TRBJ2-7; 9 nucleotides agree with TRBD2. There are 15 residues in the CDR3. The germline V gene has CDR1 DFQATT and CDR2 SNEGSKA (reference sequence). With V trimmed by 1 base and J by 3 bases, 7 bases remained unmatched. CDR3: CSARAPLAGIYEQYF. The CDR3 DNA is TGCAGTGCTAGAGCACCTCTAGCGGGAATCTACGAGCAGTACTTC.

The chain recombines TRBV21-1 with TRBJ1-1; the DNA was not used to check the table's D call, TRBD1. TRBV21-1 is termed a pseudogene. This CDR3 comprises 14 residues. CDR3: CASSNKTGTSEAFF. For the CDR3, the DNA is TGTGCCAGCAGCAATAAAACAGGAACCTCTGAAGCTTTCTTT.

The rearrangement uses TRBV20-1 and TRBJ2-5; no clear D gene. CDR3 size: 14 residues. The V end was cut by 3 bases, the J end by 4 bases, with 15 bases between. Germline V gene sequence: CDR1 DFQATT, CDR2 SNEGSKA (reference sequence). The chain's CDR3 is CSASSTSLGETQYF. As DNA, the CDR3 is TGCAGTGCTAGTTCGACCAGTCTGGGAGAGACCCAGTACTTC.

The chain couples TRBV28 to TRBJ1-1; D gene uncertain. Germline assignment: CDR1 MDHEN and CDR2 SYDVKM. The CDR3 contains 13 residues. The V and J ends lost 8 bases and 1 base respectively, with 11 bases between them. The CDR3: CASLFRGNTEAFF. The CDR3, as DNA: TGTGCCAGCCTATTCCGGGGGAACACTGAAGCTTTCTTT.

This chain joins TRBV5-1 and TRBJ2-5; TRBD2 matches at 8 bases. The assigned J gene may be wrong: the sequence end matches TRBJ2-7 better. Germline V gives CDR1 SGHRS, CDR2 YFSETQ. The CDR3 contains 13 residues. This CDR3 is CATGTRTSYEQYF. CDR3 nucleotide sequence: TGCGCCACCGGGACTAGAACATCCTACGAGCAGTACTTC.

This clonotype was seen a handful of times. The CDR3: CASSYVDILAKNIQYF. Here the CDR3 DNA reads TGTGCCAGCAGTTACGTGGACATTCTAGCCAAAAACATTCAGTACTTC. The rearrangement links TRBV6-2 or TRBV6-3 to TRBJ2-4; perhaps TRBD1 as D (5 bases). CDR1 and CDR2 from the germline V gene are MNHEY and SVGEGT. The CDR3 covers 16 residues. Trimming took 2 bases from V and 0 from J, leaving 11 bases between them.

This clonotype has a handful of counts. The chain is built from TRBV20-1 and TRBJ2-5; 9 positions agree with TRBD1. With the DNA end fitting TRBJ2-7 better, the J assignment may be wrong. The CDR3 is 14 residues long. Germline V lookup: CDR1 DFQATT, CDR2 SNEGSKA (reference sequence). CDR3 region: CSARLHGQGNEQYF. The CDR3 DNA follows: TGCAGTGCTAGGCTCCACGGACAGGGGAACGAGCAGTACTTC.

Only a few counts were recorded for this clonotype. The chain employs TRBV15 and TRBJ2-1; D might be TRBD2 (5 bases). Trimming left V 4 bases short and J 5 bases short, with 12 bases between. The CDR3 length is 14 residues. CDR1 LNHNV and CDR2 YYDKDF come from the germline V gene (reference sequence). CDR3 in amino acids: CATSKTRGHNEQFF. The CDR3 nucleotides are TGTGCCACCAGCAAAACTAGAGGGCACAATGAGCAGTTCTTC.

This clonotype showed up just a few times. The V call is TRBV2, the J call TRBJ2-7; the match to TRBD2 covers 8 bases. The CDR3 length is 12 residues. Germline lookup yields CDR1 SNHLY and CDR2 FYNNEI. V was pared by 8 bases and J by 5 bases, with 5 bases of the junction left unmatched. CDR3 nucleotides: TGTGCCAGCGGGAGACTAGCGAACGAGCAGTACTTC. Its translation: CASGRLANEQYF. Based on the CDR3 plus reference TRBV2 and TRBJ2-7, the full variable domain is EPEVTQTPSHQVTQMGQEVILRCVPISNHLYFYWYRQILGQKVEFLVSFYNNEISEKSEIFDDQFSVERPDGSNFTLKIRSTKLEDSAMYFCASGRLANEQYFGPGTRLTVT.

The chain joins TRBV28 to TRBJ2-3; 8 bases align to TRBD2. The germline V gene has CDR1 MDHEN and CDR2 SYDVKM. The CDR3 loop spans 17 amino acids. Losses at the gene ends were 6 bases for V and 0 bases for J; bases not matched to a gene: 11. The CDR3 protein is CASRPGGSSGSTDTQYF. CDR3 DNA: TGTGCCAGCAGACCTGGGGGGTCTAGCGGGAGCACAGATACGCAGTATTTT.

The CDR3 bases are TGTGCCAGCAGCTTTTACAGGGGGATTCAGTCGGGGAACACTGAAGCTTTCTTT. Amino acids: CASSFYRGIQSGNTEAFF. The chain joins TRBV7-9 to TRBJ1-1; 8 bases fit TRBD1. CDR3 length: 18 residues. Trimming took 3 bases from V and 1 from J; bases not matched to a gene: 13. Germline V gene lookup returns CDR1 SEHNR and CDR2 FQNEAQ (reference sequence).